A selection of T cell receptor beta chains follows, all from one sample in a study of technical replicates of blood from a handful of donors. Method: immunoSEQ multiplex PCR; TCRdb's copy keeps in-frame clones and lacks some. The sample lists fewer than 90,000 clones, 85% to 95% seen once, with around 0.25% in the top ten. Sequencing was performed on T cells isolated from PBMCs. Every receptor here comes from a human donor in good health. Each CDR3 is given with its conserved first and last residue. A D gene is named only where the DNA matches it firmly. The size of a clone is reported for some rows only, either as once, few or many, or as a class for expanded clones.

DNA: TGTGCCAGCAGTACGGACAGGGGGCTTAGATCTGGAAACACCATATATTTT
CDR3: CASSTDRGLRSGNTIYF
J: TRBJ1-3
size: -
D: TRBD1
V: TRBV28
length: 17

DNA: TGTGCCAGCAGCTTAGGAGCAAGGACAGGGTCCACAGATACGCAGTATTTT
CDR3: CASSLGARTGSTDTQYF
J: TRBJ2-3
size: -
D: TRBD1
V: TRBV7-9
length: 17

DNA: TGTGCCAGTAGGATCTCGGGACAGGGGTCCTACGAGCAGTACTTC
CDR3: CASRISGQGSYEQYF
J: TRBJ2-7
size: once
D: TRBD1
V: TRBV19
length: 15

DNA: TGCGCCAGCAGCTTGGACTACAGGGCTTCGGCTGAAGCTTTCTTT
CDR3: CASSLDYRASAEAFF
J: TRBJ1-1
size: -
D: -
V: TRBV5-1
length: 15

DNA: TGTGCCAGCAGCTTAGCGTCGGAGCCAGATACGCAGTATTTT
CDR3: CASSLASEPDTQYF
J: TRBJ2-3
size: -
D: -
V: TRBV11-2
length: 14

DNA: TGTGCCAGCAGCCCCTGGGCAGGGGAAGATAATTCACCCCTCCACTTT
CDR3: CASSPWAGEDNSPLHF
J: TRBJ1-6
size: -
D: -
V: TRBV4-2
length: 16

DNA: TGCGCCAGCAGCAGAGACCTAGATGGCTACACCTTC
CDR3: CASSRDLDGYTF
J: TRBJ1-2
size: -
D: -
V: TRBV5-1
length: 12

DNA: TGTGCCTGGACCTTAGCGGGGGTCTCCTACGAGCAGTACTTC
CDR3: CAWTLAGVSYEQYF
J: TRBJ2-7
size: -
D: TRBD2
V: TRBV30
length: 14

DNA: TGTGCCAGCAGCGGAGCGACAGTCTCTGGAAACACCATATATTTT
CDR3: CASSGATVSGNTIYF
J: TRBJ1-3
size: -
D: -
V: TRBV9
length: 15

DNA: TGCGCCAGCAGGGAGGGACTAGCGGGGGGGCACGGCAAAAACATTCAGTACTTC
CDR3: CASREGLAGGHGKNIQYF
J: TRBJ2-4
size: -
D: TRBD2
V: TRBV4-1
length: 18

DNA: TGTGCCAGCAGCTTGCGGAGGGGTGAGAATTCACCCCTCCACTTT
CDR3: CASSLRRGENSPLHF
J: TRBJ1-6
size: -
D: -
V: TRBV13
length: 15

DNA: TGTGCCAGCTCACCCGCAAACAGAGCTGTTGAAAAACTGTTTTTT
CDR3: CASSPANRAVEKLFF
J: TRBJ1-4
size: -
D: -
V: TRBV18
length: 15

DNA: TGTGCCAGCAGTTCGACTAGCGGGAGTTACTTC
CDR3: CASSSTSGSYF
J: TRBJ2-4
size: -
D: TRBD2
V: TRBV28
length: 11

DNA: TGTGCCAGCAGCCAAATAGCGGGGGGGATCTACGAGCAGTACTTC
CDR3: CASSQIAGGIYEQYF
J: TRBJ2-7
size: once
D: TRBD2
V: TRBV4-2
length: 15

DNA: TGCGCCAGCAGCCCCGCGGGGGTCCAAGAGACCCAGTACTTC
CDR3: CASSPAGVQETQYF
J: TRBJ2-5
size: once
D: TRBD2
V: TRBV5-1
length: 14

DNA: TGTGCCAGCAGCTCCAAGACAGGAGAGCTCTACGAGCAGTACTTC
CDR3: CASSSKTGELYEQYF
J: TRBJ2-7
size: -
D: -
V: TRBV5-6
length: 15

DNA: TGTGCCAGTAGTGCGGAGAGTATCAATCAGCCCCAGCATTTT
CDR3: CASSAESINQPQHF
J: TRBJ1-5
size: -
D: -
V: TRBV19
length: 14

DNA: TGCGCCAGCAGCTTAGCAGGGTACACCGGGGAGCTGTTTTTT
CDR3: CASSLAGYTGELFF
J: TRBJ2-2
size: once
D: -
V: TRBV5-1
length: 14

DNA: TGTGCCAGCTCACCGCGGGGCGGAGCCGGGCATCAGCCCCAGCATTTT
CDR3: CASSPRGGAGHQPQHF
J: TRBJ1-5
size: -
D: -
V: TRBV18
length: 16

DNA: TGCGCCAGCACCCTGGGACAGTCGAACACCGGGGAGCTGTTTTTT
CDR3: CASTLGQSNTGELFF
J: TRBJ2-2
size: -
D: TRBD1
V: TRBV5-1
length: 15

DNA: TGCGCCAGCAGCATCAACGGGTGGCCGGATACGCAGTATTTT
CDR3: CASSINGWPDTQYF
J: TRBJ2-3
size: -
D: -
V: TRBV5-1
length: 14

DNA: TGTGCCAGCAGGGTACAGGGGGCCTACAATGAGCAGTTCTTC
CDR3: CASRVQGAYNEQFF
J: TRBJ2-1
size: -
D: TRBD1
V: TRBV2
length: 14

DNA: TGTGCCAGCAGGGGGGACAGGGAAGCAGATACGCAGTATTTT
CDR3: CASRGDREADTQYF
J: TRBJ2-3
size: -
D: TRBD1
V: TRBV6-1
length: 14

DNA: TGTGCCAGCAGTGAAGCTGGCGGCCGGGGGACTAGAGATACGCAGTATTTT
CDR3: CASSEAGGRGTRDTQYF
J: TRBJ2-3
size: -
D: TRBD2
V: TRBV6-1
length: 17

DNA: TGTGCCAGCAGCTTGTGGCTCCACAGCGGAAACACCATATATTTT
CDR3: CASSLWLHSGNTIYF
J: TRBJ1-3
size: -
D: -
V: TRBV5-8
length: 15

DNA: TGTGCCAGCAGTTTATGGGTAGGGGCACTTGGAAACACCATATATTTT
CDR3: CASSLWVGALGNTIYF
J: TRBJ1-3
size: -
D: -
V: TRBV28
length: 16

DNA: TGTGCCAGCGGTTACAGGGGCTTGGACGAGCAGTACTTC
CDR3: CASGYRGLDEQYF
J: TRBJ2-7
size: once
D: TRBD1
V: TRBV6-6
length: 13

DNA: TGTGCCAGCAGCTTATGGAGGGGCAATGGCTACACCTTC
CDR3: CASSLWRGNGYTF
J: TRBJ1-2
size: -
D: -
V: TRBV7-6
length: 13

DNA: TGTGCCAGCAGGCGGGGATCTGAAAAACTGTTTTTT
CDR3: CASRRGSEKLFF
J: TRBJ1-4
size: -
D: -
V: TRBV27
length: 12

DNA: TGCAGCGTTGAGGACAGAACCTACGAGCAGTACTTC
CDR3: CSVEDRTYEQYF
J: TRBJ2-7
size: -
D: -
V: TRBV29-1
length: 12

DNA: TGCAGCGTACTAAGGACAGGGGGTACCGGGGAGCTGTTTTTT
CDR3: CSVLRTGGTGELFF
J: TRBJ2-2
size: -
D: TRBD1
V: TRBV29-1
length: 14

DNA: TGTGCCAGCAGTTACGTGAGGGGGCCCGAATTGGTGACCCAGTACTTC
CDR3: CASSYVRGPELVTQYF
J: TRBJ2-5
size: -
D: TRBD1
V: TRBV6-6
length: 16

DNA: TGTGCCACCAGCTTCCCGCGGGAGGGCCAAGAGACCCAGTACTTC
CDR3: CATSFPREGQETQYF
J: TRBJ2-5
size: -
D: TRBD2
V: TRBV15
length: 15

DNA: TGTGCCAGCAATACCGTTAACAGGGGAGACTCACCCCTCCACTTT
CDR3: CASNTVNRGDSPLHF
J: TRBJ1-6
size: -
D: TRBD1
V: TRBV11-2
length: 15

DNA: TGTGCCAGCAGTCCCCTCTACAGGGGACTGTCCTACGAGCAGTACTTC
CDR3: CASSPLYRGLSYEQYF
J: TRBJ2-7
size: -
D: -
V: TRBV28
length: 16

DNA: TGTGCCACCATGGGGAGGATGGGAGAGACCCAGTACTTC
CDR3: CATMGRMGETQYF
J: TRBJ2-5
size: -
D: -
V: TRBV6-6
length: 13

DNA: TGTGCCAGCAGCGGGACAGGGGTGGAAGAGACCCAGTACTTC
CDR3: CASSGTGVEETQYF
J: TRBJ2-5
size: -
D: TRBD1
V: TRBV7-9
length: 14

DNA: TGTGCCAGCAGGGAGAACGGGGAGCTGTTTTTT
CDR3: CASRENGELFF
J: TRBJ2-2
size: -
D: -
V: TRBV6-1
length: 11